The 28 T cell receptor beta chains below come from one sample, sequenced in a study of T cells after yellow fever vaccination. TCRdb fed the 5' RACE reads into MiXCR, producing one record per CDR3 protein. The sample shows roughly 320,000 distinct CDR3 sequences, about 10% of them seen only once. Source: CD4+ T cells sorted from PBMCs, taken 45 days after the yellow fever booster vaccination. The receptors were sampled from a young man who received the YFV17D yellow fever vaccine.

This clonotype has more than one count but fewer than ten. The CDR3 spells CASSLAVAGGTDTQYF. CDR3 sequence (DNA): TGTGCCAGCAGCTTAGCGGTAGCGGGAGGCACAGATACGCAGTATTTT. V and J are TRBV11-1 and TRBJ2-3, with 9 bases fitting TRBD2. Germline assignment: CDR1 SGHAT and CDR2 FQDESV (reference sequence). This CDR3 is built from 16 residues. Trimming removed 0 bases from V and 1 base from J; junction bases left unmatched: 2.

CDR3 loop: CSAFAQETQYF. In nucleotides, the CDR3 is TGCAGTGCCTTCGCACAAGAGACCCAGTACTTC. This chain links TRBV20-1 with TRBJ2-5; D gene unclear. This CDR3 comprises 11 residues. The germline V and J ends were trimmed by 6 bases and 2 bases, with 7 bases remaining between them. The V gene's germline CDR1 is DFQATT and CDR2 SNEGSKA (reference sequence).

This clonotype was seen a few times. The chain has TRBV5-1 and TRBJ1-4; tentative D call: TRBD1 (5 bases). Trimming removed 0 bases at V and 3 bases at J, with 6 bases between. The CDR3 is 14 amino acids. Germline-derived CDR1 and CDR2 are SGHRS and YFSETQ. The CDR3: CASSLGRANEKLFF. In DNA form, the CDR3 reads TGCGCCAGCAGCTTGGGCAGGGCTAATGAAAAACTGTTTTTT.

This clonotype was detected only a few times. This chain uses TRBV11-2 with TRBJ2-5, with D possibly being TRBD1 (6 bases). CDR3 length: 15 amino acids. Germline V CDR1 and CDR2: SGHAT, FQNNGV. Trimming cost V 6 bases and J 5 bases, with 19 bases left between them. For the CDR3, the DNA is TGTGCCAGCAGGGCCCTACAGGGAGTCGCGGAGACCCAGTACTTC. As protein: CASRALQGVAETQYF.

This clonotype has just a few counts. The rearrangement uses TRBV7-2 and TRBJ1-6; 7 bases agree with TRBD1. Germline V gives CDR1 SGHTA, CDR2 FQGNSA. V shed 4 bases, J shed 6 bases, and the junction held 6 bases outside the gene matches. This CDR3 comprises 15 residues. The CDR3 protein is CASSSTGSPNSPLHF. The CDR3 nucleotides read TGTGCCAGCAGCTCGACAGGGTCTCCTAATTCACCCCTCCACTTT.

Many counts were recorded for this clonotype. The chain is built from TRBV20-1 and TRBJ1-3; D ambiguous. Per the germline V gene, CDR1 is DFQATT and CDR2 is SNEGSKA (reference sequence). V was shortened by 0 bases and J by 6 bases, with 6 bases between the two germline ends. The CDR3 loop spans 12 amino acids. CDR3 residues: CSARDRENTIYF. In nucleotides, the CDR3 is TGCAGTGCTAGAGATCGAGAAAACACCATATATTTT.

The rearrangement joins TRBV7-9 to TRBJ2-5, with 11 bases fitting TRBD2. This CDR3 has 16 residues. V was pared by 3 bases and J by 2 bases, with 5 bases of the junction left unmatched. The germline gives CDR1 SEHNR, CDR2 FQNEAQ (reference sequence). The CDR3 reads CASSFPSGGSQETQYF. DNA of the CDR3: TGTGCCAGCAGCTTCCCTAGCGGGGGGTCGCAAGAGACCCAGTACTTC.

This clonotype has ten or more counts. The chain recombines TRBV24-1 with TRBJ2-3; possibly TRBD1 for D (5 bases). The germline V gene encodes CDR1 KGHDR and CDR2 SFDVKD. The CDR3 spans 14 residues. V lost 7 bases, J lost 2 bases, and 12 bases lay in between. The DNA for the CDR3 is TGTGCCACCAGCATACAGGTCCTCACAGATACGCAGTATTTT. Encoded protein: CATSIQVLTDTQYF.

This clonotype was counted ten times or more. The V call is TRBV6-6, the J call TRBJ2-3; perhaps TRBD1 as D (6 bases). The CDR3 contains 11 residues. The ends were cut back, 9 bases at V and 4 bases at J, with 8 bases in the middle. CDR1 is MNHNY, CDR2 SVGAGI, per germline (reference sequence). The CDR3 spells CASGGADTQYF. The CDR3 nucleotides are TGTGCCAGTGGGGGCGCAGATACGCAGTATTTT.

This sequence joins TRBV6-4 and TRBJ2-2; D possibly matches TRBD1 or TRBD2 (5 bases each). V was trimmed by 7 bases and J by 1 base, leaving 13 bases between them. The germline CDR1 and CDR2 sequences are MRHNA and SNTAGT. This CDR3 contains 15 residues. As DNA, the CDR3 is TGTGCCAGCAAACCGGGACGGCTGAACACCGGGGAGCTGTTTTTT. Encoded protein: CASKPGRLNTGELFF.

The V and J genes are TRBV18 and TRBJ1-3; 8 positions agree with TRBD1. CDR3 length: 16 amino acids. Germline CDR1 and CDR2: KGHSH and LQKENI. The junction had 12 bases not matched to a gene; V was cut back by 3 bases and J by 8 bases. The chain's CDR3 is CASSPQGQALGDTIYF. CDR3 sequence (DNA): TGTGCCAGCTCACCCCAGGGACAGGCCCTGGGAGACACCATATATTTT.

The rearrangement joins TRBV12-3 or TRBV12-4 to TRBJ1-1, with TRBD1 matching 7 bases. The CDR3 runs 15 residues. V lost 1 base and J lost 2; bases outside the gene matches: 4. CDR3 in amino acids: CASSLGQGSNTEAFF. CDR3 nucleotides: TGTGCCAGCAGTTTAGGACAGGGCTCCAACACTGAAGCTTTCTTT.

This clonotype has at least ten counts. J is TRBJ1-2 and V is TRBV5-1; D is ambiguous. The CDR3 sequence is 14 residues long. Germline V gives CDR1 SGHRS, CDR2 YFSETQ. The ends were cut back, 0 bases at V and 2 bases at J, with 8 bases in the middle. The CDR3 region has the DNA TGCGCCAGCAGCTTGGGGCCAGGCAACTATGGCTACACCTTC. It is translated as CASSLGPGNYGYTF.

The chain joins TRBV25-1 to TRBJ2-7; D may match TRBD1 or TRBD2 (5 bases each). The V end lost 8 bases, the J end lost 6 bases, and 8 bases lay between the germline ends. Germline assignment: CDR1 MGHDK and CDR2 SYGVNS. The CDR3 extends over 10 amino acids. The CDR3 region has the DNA TGTGCCAGCTGGGGGTCCGAGCAGTACTTC. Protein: CASWGSEQYF.

The chain's CDR3 is CASSQGEEWPQHF. The CDR3 DNA is TGCGCCAGCAGCCAAGGCGAGGAGTGGCCCCAGCATTTT. V is TRBV4-1 and J is TRBJ1-5; the D is unclear. Trimming cost V 1 base and J 9 bases, with 10 bases left between them. Germline CDR1 is MGHRA and CDR2 is YSYEKL. CDR3 size: 13 residues.

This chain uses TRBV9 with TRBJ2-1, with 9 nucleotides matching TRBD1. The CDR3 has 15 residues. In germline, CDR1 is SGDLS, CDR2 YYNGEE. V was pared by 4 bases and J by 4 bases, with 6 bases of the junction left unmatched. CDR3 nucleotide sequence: TGTGCCAGCAGCCCTACCGGGACAGGGTACAATGAGCAGTTCTTC. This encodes CASSPTGTGYNEQFF.

The CDR3 nucleotides are TGCGCCAGCAGCTTTTCAGACCCCAGCACAGATACGCAGTATTTT. This sequence encodes CASSFSDPSTDTQYF. The chain employs TRBV5-1 and TRBJ2-3; D is unresolved. The CDR3 runs 15 residues. Trimming shortened V by 2 bases and J by 0 bases, and 10 bases separated the two germline ends. Germline CDR1 SGHRS, CDR2 YFSETQ.

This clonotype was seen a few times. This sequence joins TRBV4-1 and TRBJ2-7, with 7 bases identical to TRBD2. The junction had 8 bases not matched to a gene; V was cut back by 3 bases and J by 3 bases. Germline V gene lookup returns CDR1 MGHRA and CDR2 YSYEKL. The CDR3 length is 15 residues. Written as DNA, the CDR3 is TGCGCCAGCAGCCACCCCGCCCGGGGGGTCTACGAGCAGTACTTC. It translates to CASSHPARGVYEQYF.

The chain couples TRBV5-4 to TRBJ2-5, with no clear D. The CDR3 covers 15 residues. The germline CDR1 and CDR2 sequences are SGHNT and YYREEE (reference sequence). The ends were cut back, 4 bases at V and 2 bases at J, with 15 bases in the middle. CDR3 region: CASSTRNAAQETQYF. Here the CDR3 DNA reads TGTGCCAGCAGCACCCGAAATGCGGCACAAGAGACCCAGTACTTC.

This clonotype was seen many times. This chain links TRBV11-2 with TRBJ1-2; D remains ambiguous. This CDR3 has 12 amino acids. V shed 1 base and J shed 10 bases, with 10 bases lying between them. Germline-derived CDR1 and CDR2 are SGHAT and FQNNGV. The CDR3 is CASSLAWQTYTF. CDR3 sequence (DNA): TGTGCCAGCAGCTTAGCCTGGCAGACCTACACCTTC.

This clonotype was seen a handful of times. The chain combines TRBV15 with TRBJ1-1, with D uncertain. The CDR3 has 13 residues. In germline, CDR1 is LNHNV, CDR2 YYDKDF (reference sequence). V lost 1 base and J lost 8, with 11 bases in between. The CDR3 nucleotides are TGTGCCACCAGCAGAGGGGCAGAGTTGGAAGCTTTCTTT. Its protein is CATSRGAELEAFF.

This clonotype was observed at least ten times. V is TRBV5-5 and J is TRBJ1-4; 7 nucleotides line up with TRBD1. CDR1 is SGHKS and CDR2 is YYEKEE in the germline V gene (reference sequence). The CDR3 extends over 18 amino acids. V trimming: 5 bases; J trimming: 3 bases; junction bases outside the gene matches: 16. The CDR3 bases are TGTGCCAGCAGGAGACAGGGAGGGACTAGGATGGCTAATGAAAAACTGTTTTTT. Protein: CASRRQGGTRMANEKLFF.

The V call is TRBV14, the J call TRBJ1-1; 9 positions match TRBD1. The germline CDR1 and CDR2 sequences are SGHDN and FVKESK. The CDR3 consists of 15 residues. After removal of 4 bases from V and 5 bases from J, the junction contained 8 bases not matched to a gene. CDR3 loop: CASSLRMGQGTEAFF. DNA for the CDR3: TGTGCCAGCAGCCTGCGGATGGGACAGGGAACTGAAGCTTTCTTT.

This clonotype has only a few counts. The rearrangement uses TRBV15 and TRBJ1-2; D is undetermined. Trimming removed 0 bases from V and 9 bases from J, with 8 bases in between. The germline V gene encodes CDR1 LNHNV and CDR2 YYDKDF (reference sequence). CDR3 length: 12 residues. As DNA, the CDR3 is TGTGCCACCAGCAGAGATTCGGGCCGCTACACCTTC. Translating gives CATSRDSGRYTF.

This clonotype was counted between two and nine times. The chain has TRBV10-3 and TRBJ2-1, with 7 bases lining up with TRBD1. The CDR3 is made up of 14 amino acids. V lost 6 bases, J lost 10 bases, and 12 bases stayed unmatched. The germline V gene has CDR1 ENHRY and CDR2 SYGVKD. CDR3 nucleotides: TGTGCCATCAGGACAGGGTACCAGGGGATCGAGCAGTTCTTC. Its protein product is CAIRTGYQGIEQFF.

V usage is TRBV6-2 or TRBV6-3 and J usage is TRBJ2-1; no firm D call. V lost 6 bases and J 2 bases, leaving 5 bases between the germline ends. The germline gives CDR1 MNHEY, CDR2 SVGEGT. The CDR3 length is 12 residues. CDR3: CASSVTYNEQFF. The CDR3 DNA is TGTGCCAGCAGCGTGACCTACAATGAGCAGTTCTTC.

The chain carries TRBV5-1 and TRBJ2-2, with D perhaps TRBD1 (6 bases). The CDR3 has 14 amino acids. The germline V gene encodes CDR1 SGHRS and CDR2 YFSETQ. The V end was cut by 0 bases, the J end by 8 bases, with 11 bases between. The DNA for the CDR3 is TGCGCCAGCAGCTTGGGACAGGTTGATGGGGAGCTGTTTTTT. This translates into CASSLGQVDGELFF.

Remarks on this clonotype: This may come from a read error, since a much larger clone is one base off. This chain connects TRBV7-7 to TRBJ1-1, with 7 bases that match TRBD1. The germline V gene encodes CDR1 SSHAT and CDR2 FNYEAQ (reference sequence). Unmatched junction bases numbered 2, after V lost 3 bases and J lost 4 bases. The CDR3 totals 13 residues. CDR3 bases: TGTGCCAGCAGCTTGGACAGGAGCACTGAAGCTTTCTTT. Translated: CASSLDRSTEAFF.